The 27 T cell receptor beta chains reported below all come from one sample, sequenced in a study of vaccination and CD4 T cells after COVID-19. These receptors' targets are unknown. The treatment: approximately nine-day PBMC culture with coronavirus spike peptide pools or control peptides (ViraFEST assay). The Oncomine TCR Beta short-read assay generated sequence data from the DNA of cultured CD4+ T cells. MiXCR was run by TCRdb on the PCR reads, yielding one entry per CDR3 protein. The table lists 17,000 or so distinct CDR3 sequences, roughly half of them singletons. This specimen was CD4+ T cells from blood, cultured in vitro, taken before SARS-CoV-2 vaccination. The source is a human donor who had recovered from COVID-19.

This chain connects TRBV7-6 to TRBJ2-5; D is possibly TRBD2 (5 bases). From germline, CDR1 is SGHVS and CDR2 FNYEAQ. This CDR3 contains 16 residues. V lost 2 bases and J lost 2, with 15 bases in between. CDR3 bases: TGTGCCAGCAGCTTAATGGGTGGGCGGGCTCAAGAGACCCAGTACTTC. It specifies CASSLMGGRAQETQYF.

The V gene is TRBV4-1, the J gene TRBJ2-5, with 7 nucleotides matching TRBD2. The CDR3 sequence is 15 residues long. With 0 bases clipped from V and 5 bases from J, the junction kept 6 bases outside the gene matches. CDR1 and CDR2 (germline): MGHRA, YSYEKL. CDR3 in amino acids: CASSQDGRGWETQYF. In nucleotides, the CDR3 is TGCGCCAGCAGCCAAGATGGGAGGGGCTGGGAGACCCAGTACTTC.

In its sample, this clonotype was seen a few times. V usage is TRBV19 and J usage is TRBJ1-1, with D maybe TRBD1 (5 bases). V was pared by 3 bases and J by 5 bases, with 16 bases between. Germline CDR1 is LNHDA and CDR2 is SQIVND (reference sequence). CDR3 length: 15 amino acids. In DNA form, the CDR3 reads TGTGCCAGTAGTATGGGACTCGATAGAAGTACTGAAGCTTTCTTT. Its protein is CASSMGLDRSTEAFF.

This clonotype was found once. The rearrangement joins TRBV2 to TRBJ2-3; 9 bases fit TRBD2. V dropped 4 bases and J dropped 6; count of bases not matched to a gene: 8. Germline assignment: CDR1 SNHLY and CDR2 FYNNEI. The CDR3 length is 15 residues. CDR3 sequence: CASSGVRAGGDTQYF. For the CDR3, the DNA is TGTGCCAGCAGTGGGGTGCGAGCGGGAGGCGATACGCAGTATTTT. The full variable domain, rest sourced from reference TRBV2 and TRBJ2-3, is EPEVTQTPSHQVTQMGQEVILRCVPISNHLYFYWYRQILGQKVEFLVSFYNNEISEKSEIFDDQFSVERPDGSNFTLKIRSTKLEDSAMYFCASSGVRAGGDTQYFGPGTRLTVL.

This clonotype has more than one count but fewer than ten. The rearrangement joins TRBV6-1 to TRBJ2-2; no definite D call. Trimming shortened V by 8 bases and J by 1 base, and 11 bases separated the two germline ends. The CDR3 loop spans 14 amino acids. Germline V gene lookup returns CDR1 MNHNS and CDR2 SASEGT. The CDR3 DNA sequence: TGTGCCAGCGGGCACCAAAGGAACACCGGGGAGCTGTTTTTT. Its translation: CASGHQRNTGELFF.

This clonotype was seen a few times. This chain connects TRBV20-1 to TRBJ2-3, with D maybe TRBD2 (6 bases). The CDR3 length is 15 residues. Trimming took off 3 bases at V and 1 base at J, with 14 bases between the two ends. Germline CDR1 is DFQATT and CDR2 is SNEGSKA (reference sequence). The CDR3 protein is CSASITAGRTDTQYF. As DNA, the CDR3 is TGCAGTGCTAGTATAACGGCGGGGCGCACAGATACGCAGTATTTT.

The chain has TRBV6-1 and TRBJ1-6; D not resolved. Germline CDR1 and CDR2: MNHNS and SASEGT. CDR3 size: 13 residues. V was shortened by 7 bases and J by 9 bases, with 13 bases between the two germline ends. The CDR3 spells CASIGPLGSPLHF. CDR3 nucleotide sequence: TGTGCCAGCATTGGGCCCCTGGGTTCACCCCTCCACTTT.

J is TRBJ2-5 and V is TRBV11-2; unclear D gene. The CDR3 consists of 13 residues. Germline V gene sequence: CDR1 SGHAT, CDR2 FQNNGV. V was trimmed by 5 bases and J by 3 bases, leaving 10 bases between them. The CDR3 DNA sequence: TGTGCCAGCAGCCGCGGATTAAAAGAGACCCAGTACTTC. Translated: CASSRGLKETQYF. The variable domain in full, with the rest retrieved from reference TRBV11-2 and TRBJ2-5, is EAGVAQSPRYKIIEKRQSVAFWCNPISGHATLYWYQQILGQGPKLLIQFQNNGVVDDSQLPKDRFSAERLKGVDSTLKIQPAKLEDSAVYLCASSRGLKETQYFGPGTRLLVL.

V is TRBV20-1 and J is TRBJ2-3; D is possibly TRBD1 (5 bases). Germline V gene data show CDR1 as DFQATT and CDR2 as SNEGSKA (reference sequence). V gave up 6 bases and J gave up 4 bases, with 23 bases separating them. The CDR3 spans 16 residues. CDR3 sequence: CSAPSRQLFSADTQYF. CDR3 DNA sequence: TGCAGTGCCCCCTCTCGACAGTTATTCTCCGCAGATACGCAGTATTTT.

The chain uses TRBV2 and TRBJ1-1; D is ambiguous. Per the germline V gene, CDR1 is SNHLY and CDR2 is FYNNEI. V was pared by 4 bases and J by 6 bases, with 9 bases between. CDR3 size: 12 residues. The CDR3 DNA reads as TGTGCCAGCAGTGTTGACTCGGCTGAAGCTTTCTTT. This translates into CASSVDSAEAFF.

This clonotype was counted only a few times. V and J are TRBV15 and TRBJ2-7, with 7 bases lining up with TRBD1. The V gene's germline CDR1 is LNHNV and CDR2 YYDKDF (reference sequence). Trimming cost V 1 base and J 0 bases; bases outside gene matches: 3. The CDR3 sequence is 15 residues long. The CDR3 region has the DNA TGTGCCACCAGCAGAGTTCAGGGGGACTCCTACGAGCAGTACTTC. It specifies CATSRVQGDSYEQYF.

The table lists this clonotype with a few counts. The V gene is TRBV7-2, the J gene TRBJ2-7; possibly TRBD2 for D (5 bases). The CDR3 is 12 amino acids. Germline CDR1 SGHTA, CDR2 FQGNSA. V lost 5 bases and J 3 bases, leaving 8 bases between the germline ends. For the CDR3, the DNA is TGTGCCAGCAGCGGACTGAACTACGAGCAGTACTTC. It yields the protein CASSGLNYEQYF. The entire variable domain, with the rest obtained from reference TRBV7-2 and TRBJ2-7, is as follows: GAGVSQSPSNKVTEKGKDVELRCDPISGHTALYWYRQSLGQGLEFLIYFQGNSAPDKSGLPSDRFSAERTGGSVSTLTIQRTQQEDSAVYLCASSGLNYEQYFGPGTRLTVT.

The chain has TRBV7-8 and TRBJ1-6; 7 bases agree with TRBD1. This CDR3 has 15 residues. Germline-derived CDR1 and CDR2 are SGHVS and FQNEAQ. V lost 4 bases and J lost 5; bases outside the gene matches: 5. The CDR3 sequence: CASSSSGTDNSPLHF. Written as DNA, the CDR3 is TGTGCCAGCAGCTCCTCCGGGACAGATAATTCACCCCTCCACTTT.

The J gene is TRBJ1-6, the V gene TRBV20-1; possible D gene TRBD1, 5 bases. Germline assignment: CDR1 DFQATT and CDR2 SNEGSKA (reference sequence). V was pared by 1 base and J by 7 bases, with 17 bases between. This CDR3 contains 16 residues. CDR3 coding DNA: TGCAGTGCTAGAGGGTCGGAGGGACGATACAATTCACCCCTCCACTTT. Residues: CSARGSEGRYNSPLHF.

Written as DNA, the CDR3 is TGCAGTGCTAGGGACCCGGACAGGGCGGATAACTATGGCTACACCTTC. Encoded protein: CSARDPDRADNYGYTF. The chain has TRBV20-1 and TRBJ1-2; TRBD1 matches 8 bases. The V segment lost 3 bases and the J segment 1 base; nucleotides outside the gene matches: 10. CDR1 and CDR2 from the germline V gene are DFQATT and SNEGSKA (reference sequence). CDR3 length: 16 amino acids.

This clonotype was observed a handful of times. The chain has TRBV6-2 or TRBV6-3 and TRBJ2-1; TRBD2 agrees at 9 bases. CDR1 is MNHEY, CDR2 SVGEGT, per germline. Losses at the gene ends were 8 bases for V and 15 bases for J; bases not matched to a gene: 11. The CDR3 totals 12 residues. In DNA form, the CDR3 reads TGTGCCAGCGGCCTACCGGGACTAGCCACGTTCTTC. Protein: CASGLPGLATFF.

J is TRBJ2-2 and V is TRBV6-1, with 10 bases aligning to TRBD1. Per germline, CDR1 MNHNS and CDR2 SASEGT. The V and J ends lost 5 bases and 5 bases, in that order; junction bases with no gene match: 8. This CDR3 has 16 residues. CDR3 in DNA: TGTGCCAGCAGTAGACGACAGGGGGCAGGGACCGGGGAGCTGTTTTTT. Encoded protein: CASSRRQGAGTGELFF.

This clonotype was seen more than once but under ten times. The chain joins TRBV7-2 to TRBJ2-5; tentative D call: TRBD2 (7 bases). The CDR3 extends over 16 amino acids. Trimming left V 2 bases short and J 4 bases short, with 17 bases between. The germline V gene encodes CDR1 SGHTA and CDR2 FQGNSA. Written as DNA, the CDR3 is TGTGCCAGCAGCTTAAGGAAAGGGGGGGAGCCAGAGACCCAGTACTTC. It encodes CASSLRKGGEPETQYF.

The chain is built from TRBV6-1 and TRBJ2-7, with a tentative D call TRBD2 (6 bases). Germline lookup yields CDR1 MNHNS and CDR2 SASEGT. CDR3 size: 14 residues. V dropped 2 bases and J dropped 6 bases, with 14 bases sitting between them. DNA of the CDR3: TGTGCCAGCAGTGAAAATTGGCTAGCGCTCGAGCAGTACTTC. It specifies CASSENWLALEQYF.

The table lists this clonotype with a few counts. The chain recombines TRBV7-7 with TRBJ2-5; D gene ambiguous. The CDR3 is 13 amino acids. Looked up from germline, CDR1 is SSHAT and CDR2 is FNYEAQ (reference sequence). V dropped 4 bases and J dropped 1 base, with 7 bases sitting between them. In DNA form, the CDR3 reads TGTGCCAGCAGCTCGTCCCGCCAAGAGACCCAGTACTTC. Translated: CASSSSRQETQYF.

The rearrangement uses TRBV20-1 and TRBJ2-5, with 9 bases that match TRBD1. Unmatched junction bases numbered 5, after V lost 6 bases and J lost 3 bases. The CDR3 is 13 amino acids. Germline lookup yields CDR1 DFQATT and CDR2 SNEGSKA (reference sequence). The CDR3, as DNA: TGCAGTGCCGCGTGGACAGGGGAAGAGACCCAGTACTTC. Protein sequence: CSAAWTGEETQYF.

This clonotype showed up just a few times. V usage is TRBV19 and J usage is TRBJ1-6; TRBD1 matches 7 bases. From germline, CDR1 is LNHDA and CDR2 SQIVND (reference sequence). Trimming took 4 bases from V and 7 from J; bases not matched to a gene: 7. This CDR3 has 15 residues. CDR3 sequence (DNA): TGTGCCAGTAGTAGCCGACAGGGTAGCAATTCACCCCTCCACTTT. Translation: CASSSRQGSNSPLHF.

This chain links TRBV10-3 with TRBJ2-3; TRBD2 matches 8 bases. CDR3 length: 15 residues. Germline CDR1 is ENHRY and CDR2 is SYGVKD. The ends lost 0 bases at V and 6 bases at J; junction bases unmatched: 5. CDR3 DNA sequence: TGTGCCATCAGTGAGTCGAGCGGGAGTACGGATACGCAGTATTTT. Translating gives CAISESSGSTDTQYF.

In its sample, this clonotype was seen a few times. This chain connects TRBV11-1 to TRBJ2-1; 10 nucleotides agree with TRBD1. Germline values: CDR1 SGHAT, CDR2 FQDESV (reference sequence). This CDR3 is 16 amino acids long. With V trimmed by 5 bases and J by 1 base, 5 bases remained unmatched. CDR3 residues: CASSPGQGVSYNEQFF. The CDR3 nucleotides are TGTGCCAGCAGCCCAGGACAGGGGGTTTCCTACAATGAGCAGTTCTTC.

V and J are TRBV5-8 and TRBJ1-5, with TRBD1 identical over 7 bases. Germline-derived CDR1 and CDR2 are SGHTS and YDEGEE. Trimming cost V 0 bases and J 4 bases; bases outside gene matches: 7. This CDR3 is built from 16 residues. The CDR3 bases are TGTGCCAGCAGCTTGGGTTCCGCAGGGGGAAATCAGCCCCAGCATTTT. It codes for CASSLGSAGGNQPQHF.

This clonotype was found a few times. CDR3 DNA: TGTGCCAGCATACGGACGGACAAGGCTGAAGCTTTCTTT. Amino acid sequence: CASIRTDKAEAFF. This chain links TRBV7-9 with TRBJ1-1; TRBD1 might be the D (5 bases). The V gene's germline CDR1 is SEHNR and CDR2 FQNEAQ (reference sequence). The CDR3 loop spans 13 amino acids. Trimming removed 7 bases at V and 6 bases at J, with 15 bases between. The whole variable domain, remainder taken from reference TRBV7-9 and TRBJ1-1, is DTGVSQNPRHKITKRGQNVTFRCDPISEHNRLYWYRQTLGQGPEFLTYFQNEAQLEKSRLLSDRFSAERPKGSFSTLEIQRTEQGDSAMYLCASIRTDKAEAFFGQGTRLTVV.

The table lists this clonotype with a few counts. The chain carries TRBV5-1 and TRBJ2-1; 9 bases fit TRBD2. V shed 0 bases, J shed 6 bases, and the junction held 4 bases outside the gene matches. CDR1 and CDR2 from the germline V gene are SGHRS and YFSETQ. This CDR3 region has 15 residues. CDR3 region: CASSLGGGATNEQFF. Here the CDR3 DNA reads TGCGCCAGCAGCTTGGGCGGGGGGGCGACCAATGAGCAGTTCTTC. The variable domain in full, completed from reference TRBV5-1 and TRBJ2-1, reads KAGVTQTPRYLIKTRGQQVTLSCSPISGHRSVSWYQQTPGQGLQFLFEYFSETQRNKGNFPGRFSGRQFSNSRSEMNVSTLELGDSALYLCASSLGGGATNEQFFGPGTRLTVL.